One sample yielded the 18 T cell receptor beta chains listed below, sequenced in a study of blood T cell repertoires in COVID-19. Clones were read by immunoSEQ multiplex PCR, and TCRdb kept only the in-frame ones, dropping some. The table shows 150,000 to 200,000 clones, with about 90% occurring only once. Sequencing was carried out using peripheral blood. Receptors were obtained from a middle-aged man with active or convalescent COVID-19.

The V and J genes are TRBV3-1 (or the pseudogene TRBV3-2) and TRBJ2-7, with a possible D match to TRBD1 (6 bases). This CDR3 is built from 15 residues. Germline V gives CDR1 LGHDT, CDR2 YNNKEL (reference sequence). Deletions cut 4 bases from V and 2 bases from J, with 15 bases between. In DNA, the CDR3 is TGTGCCAGCAGCCGTACATCGGGACAAACCTACGAGCAGTACTTC. Translation gives CASSRTSGQTYEQYF.

With respect to this clone: Mismatch with germline at one junction end may stem from a read error. J is TRBJ1-1 and V is TRBV15, with 7 bases aligning to TRBD1. The germline V gene encodes CDR1 LNHNV and CDR2 YYDKDF (reference sequence). The CDR3 is 15 amino acids. CDR3 DNA sequence: TGTGCCACCAGCCGAGAAAGGGGGCTGAACACTGAAGCTTTCTTT. Amino acid sequence: CATSRERGLNTEAFF. The whole variable domain, filled in from reference TRBV15 and TRBJ1-1, reads DAMVIQNPRYQVTQFGKPVTLSCSQTLNHNVMYWYQQKSSQAPKLLFHYYDKDFNNEADTPDNFQSRRPNTSFCFLDIRSPGLGDTAMYLCATSRERGLNTEAFFGQGTRLTVV.

J is TRBJ1-5 and V is TRBV15; 7 positions match TRBD1. Germline CDR1 LNHNV, CDR2 YYDKDF (reference sequence). The CDR3 covers 15 residues. J was trimmed by 6 bases and V by 3 bases; bases with no gene match: 8. The CDR3 sequence is CATSSQQGFSQPQHF. As DNA, the CDR3 is TGTGCCACCAGCAGTCAACAGGGGTTCAGTCAGCCCCAGCATTTT.

In DNA, the CDR3 is TGTGCCAGCAGTTCGGCTAGAAAGGATACGCAGTATTTT. It translates to CASSSARKDTQYF. The V gene is TRBV7-8, the J gene TRBJ2-3; D is undetermined. With 6 bases removed from V and 6 bases from J, the gap between germline ends came to 13 bases. In germline, CDR1 is SGHVS, CDR2 FQNEAQ. This CDR3 region has 13 residues.

The chain links TRBV19 to TRBJ2-1; no firm D call. V gave up 2 bases and J gave up 6 bases, with 11 bases separating them. This CDR3 region has 14 residues. Germline values: CDR1 LNHDA, CDR2 SQIVND (reference sequence). CDR3 loop: CASSISIDTNEQFF. For the CDR3, the DNA is TGTGCCAGTAGTATAAGTATCGACACCAATGAGCAGTTCTTC.

The V gene is TRBV27, the J gene TRBJ2-7, with 7 bases fitting TRBD1. This CDR3 is built from 14 residues. Per germline, CDR1 MNHEY and CDR2 SMNVEV (reference sequence). Unmatched junction bases numbered 5, after V lost 6 bases and J lost 0 bases. CDR3 loop: CASRTTGSSYEQYF. Written as DNA, the CDR3 is TGTGCCAGCAGGACGACAGGGAGCTCCTACGAGCAGTACTTC.

The CDR3 DNA follows: TGTGCCAGCAACCAGCCCACAGGGGGCGATCGCTCTGGGGCCAACGTCCTGACTTTC. As protein: CASNQPTGGDRSGANVLTF. This rearrangement joins TRBV3-1 (or the pseudogene TRBV3-2) to TRBJ2-6; TRBD1 agrees at 9 bases. Trimming removed 7 bases from V and 0 bases from J; junction bases left unmatched: 13. The germline V gene encodes CDR1 LGHDT and CDR2 YNNKEL (reference sequence). This CDR3 is built from 19 residues.

J is TRBJ2-3 and V is TRBV5-4; no clear D. The CDR3 consists of 13 residues. Trimming left V 0 bases short and J 8 bases short, with 10 bases between. The germline V gene has CDR1 SGHNT and CDR2 YYREEE (reference sequence). The CDR3, as DNA: TGTGCCAGCAGCTTGGCGGAGTCGGGTACGCAGTATTTT. Translating gives CASSLAESGTQYF.

The chain recombines TRBV6-2 or TRBV6-3 with TRBJ1-2, with 7 bases matching TRBD1. With V trimmed by 2 bases and J by 8 bases, 8 bases remained unmatched. Germline CDR1 is MNHEY and CDR2 is SVGEGT. This CDR3 contains 14 residues. The chain's CDR3 is CASSYRQGLIGYTF. The CDR3 DNA reads as TGTGCCAGCAGTTACCGACAGGGTCTCATCGGCTACACCTTC.

The chain combines TRBV28 with TRBJ1-4, with 7 bases identical to TRBD1. This CDR3 region has 16 residues. Trimming removed 6 bases from V and 0 bases from J; junction bases left unmatched: 7. The V gene's germline CDR1 is MDHEN and CDR2 SYDVKM. CDR3 bases: TGTGCCAGCAGATCTGACAGGGCCACAACTAATGAAAAACTGTTTTTT. Amino acids: CASRSDRATTNEKLFF.

This clone has a handful of counts. The V and J genes are TRBV5-4 and TRBJ1-2, with 8 bases aligning to TRBD1. The V and J ends lost 5 bases and 7 bases, in that order; junction bases with no gene match: 16. The germline V gene has CDR1 SGHNT and CDR2 YYREEE (reference sequence). The CDR3 consists of 16 residues. In nucleotides, the CDR3 is TGTGCCAGCAGTTTCGCGGGTCGGGACAGGTTGTCTGGCTACACCTTC. Translation gives CASSFAGRDRLSGYTF.

This sequence joins TRBV7-2 and TRBJ1-5; no definite D call. Germline CDR1 and CDR2: SGHTA and FQGNSA. The CDR3 is 15 residues long. Trimming took 2 bases from V and 3 from J, leaving 11 bases between them. The CDR3 bases are TGTGCCAGCAGCTTAAAGCGGGGAGACAATCAGCCCCAGCATTTT. Translation: CASSLKRGDNQPQHF.

The chain carries TRBV19 and TRBJ2-3; 11 positions match TRBD1. J lost 5 bases, V lost 2 bases, and 9 bases had no gene match. Germline V gene lookup returns CDR1 LNHDA and CDR2 SQIVND (reference sequence). CDR3 length: 17 residues. This chain's CDR3 is CASSIKAGTGGKDTQYF. DNA for the CDR3: TGTGCCAGTAGTATAAAGGCCGGGACAGGGGGAAAAGATACGCAGTATTTT. The variable domain in full, completed from reference TRBV19 and TRBJ2-3, reads DGGITQSPKYLFRKEGQNVTLSCEQNLNHDAMYWYRQDPGQGLRLIYYSQIVNDFQKGDIAEGYSVSREKKESFPLTVTSAQKNPTAFYLCASSIKAGTGGKDTQYFGPGTRLTVL.

The CDR3 DNA is TGCGCCAGCAGCTTGGGTGGGGCAGGGGGCATTGGCTACACCTTC. Translation gives CASSLGGAGGIGYTF. This chain links TRBV5-1 with TRBJ1-2, with 8 bases fitting TRBD1. The CDR3 runs 15 residues. Germline loops: CDR1 SGHRS, CDR2 YFSETQ. V trimming: 0 bases; J trimming: 7 bases; junction bases outside the gene matches: 8.

The table lists this clone with a count of one. The rearrangement uses TRBV5-4 and TRBJ1-1, with TRBD1 matching over 12 bases. The ends lost 4 bases at V and 5 bases at J; junction bases unmatched: 6. The CDR3 has 15 residues. CDR1 and CDR2 from the germline V gene are SGHNT and YYREEE (reference sequence). The CDR3 region is CASSPGQGAGTEAFF. In nucleotides, the CDR3 is TGTGCCAGCAGCCCGGGACAGGGGGCTGGGACTGAAGCTTTCTTT.

There are a few counts of this clone. The V call is TRBV4-2, the J call TRBJ1-6; tentatively, D is TRBD1 (6 bases). The V gene lost 0 bases and the J gene lost 0 bases, with 12 bases spanning the gap. There are 18 residues in the CDR3. Germline CDR1 is LGHNA and CDR2 is YNFKEQ. CDR3 coding DNA: TGTGCCAGCAGCCAAGATCTGGCAGGGGACTCCTATAATTCACCCCTCCACTTT. It encodes CASSQDLAGDSYNSPLHF.

The V gene is TRBV19, the J gene TRBJ1-4; D remains unclear. V lost 7 bases and J lost 1, with 7 bases in between. The CDR3 totals 13 residues. CDR1 and CDR2 from the germline V gene are LNHDA and SQIVND (reference sequence). The CDR3 DNA reads as TGTGCCAGTATCGGTGGAACTAATGAAAAACTGTTTTTT. Translation gives CASIGGTNEKLFF.

J is TRBJ1-5 and V is TRBV5-1; TRBD1 matches at 11 bases. With V trimmed by 7 bases and J by 6 bases, 24 bases remained unmatched. The CDR3 extends over 20 amino acids. CDR1 is SGHRS, CDR2 YFSETQ, per germline. The chain's CDR3 is CASGDRGVAQSPRVSQPQHF. The CDR3 DNA is TGCGCCAGCGGGGACAGGGGGGTCGCTCAGTCCCCGCGCGTCAGTCAGCCCCAGCATTTT.